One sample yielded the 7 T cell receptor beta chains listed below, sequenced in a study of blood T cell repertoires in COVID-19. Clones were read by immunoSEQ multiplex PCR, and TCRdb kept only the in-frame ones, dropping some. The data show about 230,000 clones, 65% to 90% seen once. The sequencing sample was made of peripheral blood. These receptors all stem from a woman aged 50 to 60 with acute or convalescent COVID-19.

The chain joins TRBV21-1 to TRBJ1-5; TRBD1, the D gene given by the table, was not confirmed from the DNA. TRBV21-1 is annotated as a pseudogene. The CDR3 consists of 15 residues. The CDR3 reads CASSKEGQTNQPQHF. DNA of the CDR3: TGTGCCAGCAGCAAAGAGGGACAGACAAATCAGCCCCAGCATTTT.

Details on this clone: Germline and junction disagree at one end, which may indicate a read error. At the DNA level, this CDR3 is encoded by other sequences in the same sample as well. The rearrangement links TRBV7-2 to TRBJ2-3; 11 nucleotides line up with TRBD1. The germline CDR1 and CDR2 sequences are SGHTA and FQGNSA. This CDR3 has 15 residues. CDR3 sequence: CASSLDRGQADTQYF. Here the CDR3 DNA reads TGCGCCAGCAGCCTGGACAGGGGGCAGGCAGATACGCAGTATTTT.

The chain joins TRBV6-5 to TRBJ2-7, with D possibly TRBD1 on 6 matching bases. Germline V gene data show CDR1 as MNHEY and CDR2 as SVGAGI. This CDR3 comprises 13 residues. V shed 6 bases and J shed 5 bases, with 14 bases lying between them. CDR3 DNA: TGTGCCAGCAGACGAGGACAGTCGCACGAGCAGTACTTC. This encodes CASRRGQSHEQYF.

The CDR3, as DNA: TGTGCCAGCAGCCCAGGGAGGGCCACTGAAGCTTTCTTT. This sequence encodes CASSPGRATEAFF. The chain is built from TRBV3-1 (or the pseudogene TRBV3-2) and TRBJ1-1, with D tentatively TRBD1 (5 bases). V dropped 4 bases and J dropped 4 bases, with 10 bases sitting between them. Germline assignment: CDR1 LGHDT and CDR2 YNNKEL (reference sequence). This CDR3 spans 13 amino acids.

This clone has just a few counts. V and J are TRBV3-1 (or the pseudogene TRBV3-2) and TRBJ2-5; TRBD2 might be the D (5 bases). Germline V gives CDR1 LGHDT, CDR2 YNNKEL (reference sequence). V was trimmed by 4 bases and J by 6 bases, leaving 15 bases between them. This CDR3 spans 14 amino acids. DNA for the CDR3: TGTGCCAGCAGCCTGTCGGACGGGGTGAAGACCCAGTACTTC. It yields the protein CASSLSDGVKTQYF.

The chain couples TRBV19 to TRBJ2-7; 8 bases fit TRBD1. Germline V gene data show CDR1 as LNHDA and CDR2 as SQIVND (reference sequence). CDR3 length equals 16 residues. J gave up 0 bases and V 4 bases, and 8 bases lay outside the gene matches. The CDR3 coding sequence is TGTGCCAGTAGTAACGGCCTCGGACAGGGCTCCTACGAGCAGTACTTC. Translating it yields CASSNGLGQGSYEQYF.

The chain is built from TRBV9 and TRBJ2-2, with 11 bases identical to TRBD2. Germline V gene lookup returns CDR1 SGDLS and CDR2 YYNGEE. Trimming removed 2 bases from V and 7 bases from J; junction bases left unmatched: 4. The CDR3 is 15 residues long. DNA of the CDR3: TGTGCCAGCAGCGTTAGCGGGGGGGCGAACGGGGAGCTGTTTTTT. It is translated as CASSVSGGANGELFF.